This TCR beta chain was retrieved from a study of Ad26.COV2.S vaccination and SARS-CoV-2 variants. Trimming removed 0 bases at V and 3 bases at J, with 9 bases between. The CDR3 is made up of 14 amino acids. Germline V gene sequence: CDR1 SGHNT, CDR2 YYREEE (reference sequence). Here immunoSEQ multiplex PCR was the method, and the copy in TCRdb shows in-frame clones only, minus some. Among 180,000 or so clones listed, around 85% were seen once. Study results and caveats: Those who received vaccine or placebo ended up with similar non-spike TCR breadth.

In the case of this clone: What it binds is unknown.

The sequenced sample was peripheral blood, obtained after recovery from COVID-19. The V gene is TRBV5-4, the J gene TRBJ1-2, with a tentative D call TRBD1 (5 bases). This TCR was recovered from a human donor who had recovered from COVID-19. The CDR3 loop reads CASSLGQGDYGYTF. The CDR3 DNA reads as TGTGCCAGCAGCTTGGGACAAGGGGACTATGGCTACACCTTC.